The 12 T cell receptor beta chains reported below all come from one sample, sequenced in a study of T cells after yellow fever vaccination. TCRdb used MiXCR to reprocess the 5' RACE reads, holding one entry per CDR3 protein. Among 350,000 to 550,000 distinct CDR3 sequences listed, roughly a sixth were seen once. The sequences come from PBMCs, collected before the yellow fever booster vaccination. These receptors all come from a man younger than 35 who received the YFV17D yellow fever vaccine.

This chain connects TRBV7-2 to TRBJ2-2; 9 nucleotides match TRBD2. Germline CDR1 and CDR2: SGHTA and FQGNSA. After removal of 5 bases from V and 6 bases from J, the junction contained 10 bases not matched to a gene. The CDR3 loop spans 16 amino acids. The CDR3 nucleotides are TGTGCCAGCAGCCCTTATGGCGGGGGGGCGGCCGGGGAGCTGTTTTTT. This codes for CASSPYGGGAAGELFF.

The table lists this clonotype with a few counts. The V and J genes are TRBV4-1 and TRBJ1-3, with D possibly matching TRBD1 (5 bases). Trimming took off 3 bases at V and 0 bases at J, with 15 bases between the two ends. The CDR3 spans 17 residues. Germline V gene lookup returns CDR1 MGHRA and CDR2 YSYEKL. In nucleotides, the CDR3 is TGCGCCAGCAGCCAGGGGACGGACGTTTCCTCTGGAAACACCATATATTTT. This codes for CASSQGTDVSSGNTIYF.

This clonotype has more than one count but fewer than ten. This sequence joins TRBV7-9 and TRBJ2-1; D could derive from TRBD1 or TRBD2 (5 bases each). Germline V gene sequence: CDR1 SEHNR, CDR2 FQNEAQ (reference sequence). The CDR3 extends over 14 amino acids. Trimming removed 2 bases from V and 6 bases from J, with 11 bases in between. CDR3 amino acids: CASSLWDALNEQFF. The CDR3 DNA is TGTGCCAGCAGCTTATGGGACGCCCTCAATGAGCAGTTCTTC. Combining the CDR3 with reference TRBV7-9 and TRBJ2-1 gives the whole variable domain DTGVSQNPRHKITKRGQNVTFRCDPISEHNRLYWYRQTLGQGPEFLTYFQNEAQLEKSRLLSDRFSAERPKGSFSTLEIQRTEQGDSAMYLCASSLWDALNEQFFGPGTRLTVL.

This clonotype was counted between two and nine times. CDR3: CASSLGQGFYETQYF. The CDR3 nucleotides read TGTGCCAGCAGTTTGGGACAGGGTTTCTACGAGACCCAGTACTTC. This chain joins TRBV12-3 or TRBV12-4 and TRBJ2-5; 9 nucleotides line up with TRBD1. This CDR3 comprises 15 residues. J lost 5 bases, V lost 3 bases, and 7 bases had no gene match.

The rearrangement uses TRBV5-1 and TRBJ1-2; 7 nucleotides align to TRBD1. CDR1 SGHRS and CDR2 YFSETQ come from the germline V gene. J was trimmed by 4 bases and V by 5 bases; bases with no gene match: 11. The length of the CDR3 is 15 residues. CDR3 sequence reads: CASRPTMTGPYGYTF. CDR3 DNA sequence: TGCGCCAGCAGACCTACTATGACAGGGCCCTATGGCTACACCTTC.

This clonotype was seen more than once but under ten times. The CDR3: CASSYRPVGEQYF. CDR3 DNA sequence: TGTGCCAGCAGTTACCGACCGGTGGGGGAGCAGTACTTC. The V gene is TRBV6-6, the J gene TRBJ2-7; no clear D. Per the germline V gene, CDR1 is MNHNY and CDR2 is SVGAGI (reference sequence). The length of the CDR3 is 13 residues. Trimming took off 2 bases at V and 7 bases at J, with 12 bases between the two ends.

V and J are TRBV12-3 or TRBV12-4 and TRBJ2-1; TRBD2 might be the D (5 bases). V lost 5 bases and J lost 9, with 11 bases in between. The CDR3 is 12 residues long. CDR3 loop: CASSPAGLEQFF. Written as DNA, the CDR3 is TGTGCCAGCAGTCCCGCGGGCCTTGAGCAGTTCTTC.

This clonotype was seen more than once but under ten times. V usage is TRBV6-2 or TRBV6-3 and J usage is TRBJ1-5; D gene uncertain. Looked up from germline, CDR1 is MNHEY and CDR2 is SVGEGT. The CDR3 length is 12 residues. The germline V and J ends were trimmed by 6 bases and 6 bases, with 9 bases remaining between them. CDR3 nucleotide sequence: TGTGCCAGCAGCCCCTGGGCTCAGCCCCAGCATTTT. Translated: CASSPWAQPQHF.

This sequence joins TRBV24-1 and TRBJ2-1, with D possibly matching TRBD2 (6 bases). CDR3 length equals 14 residues. Germline values: CDR1 KGHDR, CDR2 SFDVKD. V was clipped by 3 bases and J by 6 bases, with 11 bases between them. The CDR3 region has the DNA TGTGCCACCAGTGATGACCGGGACTTCAATGAGCAGTTCTTC. Residues: CATSDDRDFNEQFF.

This clonotype was seen at least ten times. V is TRBV7-9 and J is TRBJ2-1, with 8 positions matching TRBD2. Trimming took 2 bases from V and 5 from J; bases not matched to a gene: 5. CDR1 SEHNR and CDR2 FQNEAQ come from the germline V gene (reference sequence). This CDR3 region has 15 residues. The DNA for the CDR3 is TGTGCCAGCAGCTTACTCGCGGGGGGTAACAATGAGCAGTTCTTC. Protein product: CASSLLAGGNNEQFF.

This chain links TRBV5-1 with TRBJ2-2; D gene uncertain. There are 16 residues in the CDR3. Trimming left V 2 bases short and J 0 bases short, with 11 bases between. Germline V lookup: CDR1 SGHRS, CDR2 YFSETQ. The CDR3 loop is CASSLGASSNTGELFF. The CDR3 DNA follows: TGCGCCAGCAGCTTAGGTGCATCTTCGAACACCGGGGAGCTGTTTTTT.

The chain employs TRBV12-3 or TRBV12-4 and TRBJ1-2, with D perhaps TRBD1 (5 bases). V was trimmed by 3 bases and J by 2 bases, leaving 10 bases between them. The length of the CDR3 is 14 residues. The DNA for the CDR3 is TGTGCCAGCAGTTTTGGGGCAGAAAACTATGGCTACACCTTC. This codes for CASSFGAENYGYTF.